This T cell receptor beta chain was recorded in a study of radiotherapy plus CTLA-4 blockade in lung cancer. Study-level findings and limits: According to reports, early shifts in blood T cell clones, alongside interferon-beta, forecast response most accurately. In blood, tumor-derived TCR clones expanded after radiotherapy plus ipilimumab.

The assay was immunoSEQ multiplex PCR, and TCRdb's table has in-frame clones only and misses some. The sample has some 51,000 clones, 65% to 85% seen once. Points on this clone: The antigen is unknown.

It was focal radiation plus CTLA-4 blockade with ipilimumab that patients with chemo-refractory metastatic non-small-cell lung cancer received. Per germline, CDR1 SGHRS and CDR2 YFSETQ. The V end lost 4 bases, the J end lost 9 bases, and 23 bases lay between the germline ends. The CDR3 has 16 amino acids. The source was peripheral blood, collected from a patient treated with radiotherapy plus ipilimumab. The chain links TRBV5-1 to TRBJ2-1, with D perhaps matching TRBD2 (8 bases). This clonotype originated in a human donor with non-small cell lung cancer whose response to radiotherapy plus ipilimumab could not be evaluated. CDR3 bases: TGCGCCAGCAGCCCCAGACAGGGTGGCGCGGGGGGTGAGCAGTTCTTC. This gives the protein CASSPRQGGAGGEQFF.